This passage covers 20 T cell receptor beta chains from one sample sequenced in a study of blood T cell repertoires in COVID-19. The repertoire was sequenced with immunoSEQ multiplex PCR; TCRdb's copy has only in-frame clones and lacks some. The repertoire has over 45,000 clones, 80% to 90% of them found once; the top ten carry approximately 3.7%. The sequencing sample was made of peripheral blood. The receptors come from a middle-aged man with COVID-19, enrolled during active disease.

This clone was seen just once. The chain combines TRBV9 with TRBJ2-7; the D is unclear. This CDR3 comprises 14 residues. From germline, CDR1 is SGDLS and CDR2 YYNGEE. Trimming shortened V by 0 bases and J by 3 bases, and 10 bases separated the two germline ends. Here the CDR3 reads CASSVGAVGYEQYF. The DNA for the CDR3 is TGTGCCAGCAGCGTAGGGGCCGTGGGCTACGAGCAGTACTTC.

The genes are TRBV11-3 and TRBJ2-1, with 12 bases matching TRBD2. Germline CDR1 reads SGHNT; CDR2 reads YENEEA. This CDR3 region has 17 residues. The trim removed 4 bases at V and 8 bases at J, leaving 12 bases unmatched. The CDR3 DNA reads TGTGCCAGCAGCTCCTTAACCCTAGCGGGAGGGGTTGATGAGCAGTTCTTC. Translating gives CASSSLTLAGGVDEQFF.

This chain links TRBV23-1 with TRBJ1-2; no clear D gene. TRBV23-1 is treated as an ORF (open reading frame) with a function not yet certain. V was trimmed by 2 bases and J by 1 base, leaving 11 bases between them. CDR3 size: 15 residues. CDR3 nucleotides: TGCGCCAGCAGTCAAGCCCTAACTTTTAACTATGGCTACACCTTC. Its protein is CASSQALTFNYGYTF.

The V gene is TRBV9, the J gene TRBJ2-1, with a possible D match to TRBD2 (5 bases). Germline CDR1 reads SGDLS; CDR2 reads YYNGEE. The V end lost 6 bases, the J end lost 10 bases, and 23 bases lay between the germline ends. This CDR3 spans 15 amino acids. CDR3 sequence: CASNPGGLSFREQFF. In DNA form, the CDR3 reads TGTGCCAGCAATCCCGGAGGTCTTTCCTTCAGGGAGCAGTTCTTC.

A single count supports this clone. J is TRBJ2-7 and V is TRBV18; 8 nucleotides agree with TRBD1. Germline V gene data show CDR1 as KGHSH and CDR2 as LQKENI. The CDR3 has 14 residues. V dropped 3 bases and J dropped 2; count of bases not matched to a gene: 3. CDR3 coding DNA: TGTGCCAGCTCACCGCTACAGGGGGCCTACGAGCAGTACTTC. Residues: CASSPLQGAYEQYF.

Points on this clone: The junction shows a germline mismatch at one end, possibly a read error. CDR3 region: CASSEGTAGCTF. The CDR3 region has the DNA TGTGCCAGCAGTGAAGGGACAGCTGGCTGCACCTTC. This chain joins TRBV2 and TRBJ1-2; possible D gene TRBD1, 6 bases. The CDR3 length is 12 residues. CDR1 and CDR2 from the germline V gene are SNHLY and FYNNEI.

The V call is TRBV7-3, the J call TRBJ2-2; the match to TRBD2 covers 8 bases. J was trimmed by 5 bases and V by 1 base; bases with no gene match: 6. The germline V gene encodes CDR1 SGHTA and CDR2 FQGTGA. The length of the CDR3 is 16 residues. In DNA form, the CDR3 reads TGTGCCAGCAGCTTAAAGCCGCGGGGGGCGACCGGGGAGCTGTTTTTT. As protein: CASSLKPRGATGELFF.

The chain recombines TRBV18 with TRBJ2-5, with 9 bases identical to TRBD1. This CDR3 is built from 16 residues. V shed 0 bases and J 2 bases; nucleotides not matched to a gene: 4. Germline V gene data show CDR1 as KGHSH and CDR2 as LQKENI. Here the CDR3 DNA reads TGTGCCAGCTCACCACCAAGACAGGGGGGGCAAGAGACCCAGTACTTC. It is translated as CASSPPRQGGQETQYF.

The CDR3 region has the DNA TGTGCCAGCAGCAAATTTTCCACGAGAATTGGGACAGACTATGGCTACACCTTC. Translated, it gives CASSKFSTRIGTDYGYTF. The chain uses TRBV21-1 and TRBJ1-2; no check of the table's D call, TRBD1, against the DNA was made. TRBV21-1 is a listed pseudogene. The CDR3 runs 18 residues.

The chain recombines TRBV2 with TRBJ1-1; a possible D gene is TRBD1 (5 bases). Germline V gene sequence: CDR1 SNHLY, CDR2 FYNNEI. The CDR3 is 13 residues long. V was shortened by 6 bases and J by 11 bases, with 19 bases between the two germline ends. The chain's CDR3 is CASRMTMGGRAFF. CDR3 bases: TGTGCCAGCAGGATGACGATGGGGGGACGGGCTTTCTTT.

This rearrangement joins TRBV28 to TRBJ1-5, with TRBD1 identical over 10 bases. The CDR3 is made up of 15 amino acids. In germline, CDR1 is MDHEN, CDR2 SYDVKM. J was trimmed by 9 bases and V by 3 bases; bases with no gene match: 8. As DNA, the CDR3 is TGTGCCAGCAGTTTCAGGGGACAGGGGCCCGGGCCCCAGCATTTT. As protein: CASSFRGQGPGPQHF.

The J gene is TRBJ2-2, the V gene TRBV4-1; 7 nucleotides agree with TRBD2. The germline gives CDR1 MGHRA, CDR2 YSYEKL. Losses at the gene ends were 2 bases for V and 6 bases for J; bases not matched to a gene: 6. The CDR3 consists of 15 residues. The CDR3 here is CASSQRDYQAGELFF. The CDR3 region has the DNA TGCGCCAGCAGCCAACGGGACTACCAGGCCGGGGAGCTGTTTTTT.

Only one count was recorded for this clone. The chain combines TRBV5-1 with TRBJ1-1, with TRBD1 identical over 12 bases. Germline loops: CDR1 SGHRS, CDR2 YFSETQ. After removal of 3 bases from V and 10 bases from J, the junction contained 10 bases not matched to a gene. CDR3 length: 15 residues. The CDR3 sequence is CASSSPGQGAFGAFF. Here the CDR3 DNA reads TGCGCCAGCAGCTCTCCGGGACAGGGGGCGTTCGGAGCTTTCTTT.

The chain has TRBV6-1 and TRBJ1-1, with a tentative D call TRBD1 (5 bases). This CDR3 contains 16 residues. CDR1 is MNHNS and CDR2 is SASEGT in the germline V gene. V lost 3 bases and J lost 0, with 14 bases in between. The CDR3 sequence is CASSEGPGGLNTEAFF. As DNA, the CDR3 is TGTGCCAGCAGTGAGGGCCCTGGGGGGTTGAACACTGAAGCTTTCTTT.

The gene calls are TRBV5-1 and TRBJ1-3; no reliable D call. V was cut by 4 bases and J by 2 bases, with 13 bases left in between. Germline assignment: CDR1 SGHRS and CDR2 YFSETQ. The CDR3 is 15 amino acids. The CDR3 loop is CASSPREGPGNTIYF. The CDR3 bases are TGCGCCAGCAGCCCCCGGGAGGGCCCTGGAAACACCATATATTTT.

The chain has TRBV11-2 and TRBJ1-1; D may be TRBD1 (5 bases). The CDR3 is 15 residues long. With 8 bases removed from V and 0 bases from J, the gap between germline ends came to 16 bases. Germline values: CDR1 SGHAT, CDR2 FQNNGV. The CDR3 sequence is CASAREGTMNTEAFF. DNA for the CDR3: TGTGCCAGCGCTAGGGAGGGGACGATGAACACTGAAGCTTTCTTT.

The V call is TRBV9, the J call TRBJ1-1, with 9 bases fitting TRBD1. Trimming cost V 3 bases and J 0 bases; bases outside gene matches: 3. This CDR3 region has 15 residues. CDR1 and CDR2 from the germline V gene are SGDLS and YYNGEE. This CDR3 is CASSGTGAMNTEAFF. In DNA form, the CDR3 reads TGTGCCAGCAGCGGGACAGGGGCTATGAACACTGAAGCTTTCTTT.

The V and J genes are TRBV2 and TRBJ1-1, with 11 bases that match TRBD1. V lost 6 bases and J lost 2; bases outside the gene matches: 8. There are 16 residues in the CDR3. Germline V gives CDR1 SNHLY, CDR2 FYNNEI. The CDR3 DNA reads TGTGCCAGCAGGTCCCGGGACAGGGGGAGAAACACTGAAGCTTTCTTT. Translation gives CASRSRDRGRNTEAFF.

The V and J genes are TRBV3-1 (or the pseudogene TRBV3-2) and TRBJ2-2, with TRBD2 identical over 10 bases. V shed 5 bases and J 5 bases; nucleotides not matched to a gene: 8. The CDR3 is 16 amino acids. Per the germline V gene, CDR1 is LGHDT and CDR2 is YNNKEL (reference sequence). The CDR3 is CASSYISGRATGELFF. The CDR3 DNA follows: TGTGCCAGCAGCTATATAAGCGGGAGGGCAACCGGGGAGCTGTTTTTT.

Written as DNA, the CDR3 is TGTGCCAGCACCCAACAGGGAGCGGCTAATGAAAAACTGTTTTTT. The encoded protein is CASTQQGAANEKLFF. The chain is built from TRBV25-1 and TRBJ1-4; a weak D match, TRBD1 (6 bases). Trimming stripped 7 bases from V and 3 bases from J, with 15 bases between. The CDR3 extends over 15 amino acids. Germline V CDR1 and CDR2: MGHDK, SYGVNS.